Below, 11 T cell receptor beta chains from the same sample are listed, as sequenced in a study of blood T cells in healthy people across ages. A J-beta primer mix and a sample-barcoded 5' primer were used in a second PCR of roughly 6 to 12 cycles. Using its own MiXCR run on the 5' RACE reads, TCRdb lists one record per CDR3 protein. This repertoire shows hundreds of thousands of distinct CDR3 sequences, around half found once; its top ten account for around 41%. Specimen: blood. The receptors were sampled from a man older than 75 in good health.

The chain uses TRBV5-4 and TRBJ1-1; possible D gene TRBD1, 5 bases. V was pared by 5 bases and J by 0 bases, with 14 bases between. This CDR3 region has 15 residues. Germline-derived CDR1 and CDR2 are SGHNT and YYREEE (reference sequence). Here the CDR3 DNA reads TGTGCCAGCAGTCCTCCAGGGAACGTGAACACTGAAGCTTTCTTT. This sequence encodes CASSPPGNVNTEAFF. The full variable domain, in which reference TRBV5-4 and TRBJ1-1 provide the parts outside the CDR3, is ETGVTQSPTHLIKTRGQQVTLRCSSQSGHNTVSWYQQALGQGPQFIFQYYREEENGRGNFPPRFSGLQFPNYSSELNVNALELDDSALYLCASSPPGNVNTEAFFGQGTRLTVV.

This clonotype came up many times. CDR3 in amino acids: CASSLRGYEQYF. The CDR3 DNA reads TGTGCCAGCAGTTTACGAGGCTACGAGCAGTACTTC. V is TRBV12-3 or TRBV12-4 and J is TRBJ2-7; D is uncertain. This CDR3 is built from 12 residues. V shed 2 bases and J shed 3 bases, with 5 bases lying between them.

The rearrangement joins TRBV20-1 to TRBJ2-3; no firm D call. Looked up from germline, CDR1 is DFQATT and CDR2 is SNEGSKA (reference sequence). The V gene lost 5 bases and the J gene lost 3 bases, with 9 bases spanning the gap. This CDR3 comprises 12 residues. The DNA of the CDR3 is TGCAGTGCTGCCCCCTTGACAGATACGCAGTATTTT. As protein: CSAAPLTDTQYF.

J is TRBJ2-5 and V is TRBV2; TRBD1 might be the D (6 bases). V shed 8 bases and J shed 0 bases, with 16 bases lying between them. Germline values: CDR1 SNHLY, CDR2 FYNNEI. This CDR3 region has 15 residues. The CDR3 reads CASGMTGVYQETQYF. CDR3 DNA sequence: TGTGCCAGCGGAATGACAGGCGTTTACCAAGAGACCCAGTACTTC. Full variable domain (rest looked up from reference TRBV2 and TRBJ2-5): EPEVTQTPSHQVTQMGQEVILRCVPISNHLYFYWYRQILGQKVEFLVSFYNNEISEKSEIFDDQFSVERPDGSNFTLKIRSTKLEDSAMYFCASGMTGVYQETQYFGPGTRLLVL.

This chain links TRBV29-1 with TRBJ2-5, with 9 bases identical to TRBD1. Losses at the gene ends were 7 bases for V and 5 bases for J; bases not matched to a gene: 5. CDR3 length: 12 amino acids. Looked up from germline, CDR1 is SQVTM and CDR2 is ANQGSEA. The CDR3 nucleotides read TGCAGCGGCCGACAGGGGGGGGAGACCCAGTACTTC. Translating gives CSGRQGGETQYF. Together with reference TRBV29-1 and TRBJ2-5, the CDR3 gives the full variable domain: SAVISQKPSRDICQRGTSLTIQCQVDSQVTMMFWYRQQPGQSLTLIATANQGSEATYESGFVIDKFPISRPNLTFSTLTVSNMSPEDSSIYLCSGRQGGETQYFGPGTRLLVL.

In the case of this clonotype: The junction shows a germline mismatch at one end, possibly a read error. The J gene is TRBJ2-5, the V gene TRBV29-1; either TRBD1 or TRBD2 may supply D (5 bases each). The CDR3 totals 12 residues. Per germline, CDR1 SQVTM and CDR2 ANQGSEA. CDR3: CGVVPEGETQYF. CDR3 nucleotides: TGCGGCGTTGTTCCCGAGGGGGAGACCCAGTACTTC.

The chain links TRBV27 to TRBJ1-6, with a possible D match to TRBD1 (5 bases). Trimming took off 4 bases at V and 5 bases at J, with 12 bases between the two ends. The CDR3 length is 15 residues. Per the germline V gene, CDR1 is MNHEY and CDR2 is SMNVEV (reference sequence). CDR3: CASSSPGRNNSPLHF. Here the CDR3 DNA reads TGTGCCAGCAGTTCCCCGGGACGGAATAATTCACCCCTCCACTTT.

The chain joins TRBV20-1 to TRBJ2-1, with 12 bases that match TRBD2. The end of the DNA fits TRBJ2-7 better, so the J call may be wrong. CDR3 length: 16 residues. From germline, CDR1 is DFQATT and CDR2 SNEGSKA (reference sequence). This CDR3 reads CSASPPSGRAYNEQYF. The DNA for the CDR3 is TGCAGTGCTAGTCCTCCTAGCGGGAGGGCCTACAATGAGCAGTACTTC.

This sequence joins TRBV7-3 and TRBJ2-7; 9 bases are a match to TRBD1. The CDR3 has 16 amino acids. CDR1 is SGHTA and CDR2 is FQGTGA in the germline V gene. V lost 1 base and J lost 7; bases outside the gene matches: 11. The CDR3 nucleotides read TGTGCCAGCAGCTTAAGGGACAGGGTTTCCTACAATGAGCAGTACTTC. Its protein product is CASSLRDRVSYNEQYF.

J is TRBJ1-6 and V is TRBV20-1; D uncertain. Trimming cost V 5 bases and J 9 bases, with 14 bases left between them. This CDR3 spans 13 amino acids. Germline CDR1 and CDR2: DFQATT and SNEGSKA (reference sequence). As DNA, the CDR3 is TGCAGTGCTGTGGGCACGGGGAGTTCACCCCTCCACTTT. It is translated as CSAVGTGSSPLHF.

This clonotype was detected a few times. The chain couples TRBV11-1 to TRBJ2-1; 7 nucleotides align to TRBD2. Germline CDR1 and CDR2: SGHAT and FQDESV (reference sequence). This CDR3 has 15 residues. Trimming at V came to 5 bases and at J to 5 bases, leaving 9 bases not matched to a gene. The CDR3 protein is CASSPWREIHNEQFF. The CDR3 coding sequence is TGTGCCAGCAGCCCCTGGCGGGAGATCCACAATGAGCAGTTCTTC.